This TCR beta chain emerged from a study of cytomegalovirus exposure and HLA in healthy donors. Regarding the study as a whole: According to a subsequent analysis, TCR clusters identified in the first cohort showed a tendency to co-occur across the 120 or so validation repertoires.

Generated by immunoSEQ multiplex PCR, the TCRdb table keeps only in-frame clones and is missing some. The table has 150,000 to 200,000 clones, about 83% seen once. Trimming took off 4 bases at V and 3 bases at J, with 19 bases between the two ends. From germline, CDR1 is LNHDA and CDR2 SQIVND (reference sequence). This CDR3 has 16 residues. Concerning this clone: Antigen specificity is unknown.

This chain connects TRBV19 to TRBJ2-7; perhaps TRBD1 as D (6 bases). The TCR originated in a woman younger than 30 in good health and CMV-seronegative. The specimen was PBMCs. CDR3 residues: CASSRGTSGQNYEQYF. The CDR3 DNA is TGTGCCAGTAGTAGGGGAACCTCTGGACAGAACTACGAGCAGTACTTC.